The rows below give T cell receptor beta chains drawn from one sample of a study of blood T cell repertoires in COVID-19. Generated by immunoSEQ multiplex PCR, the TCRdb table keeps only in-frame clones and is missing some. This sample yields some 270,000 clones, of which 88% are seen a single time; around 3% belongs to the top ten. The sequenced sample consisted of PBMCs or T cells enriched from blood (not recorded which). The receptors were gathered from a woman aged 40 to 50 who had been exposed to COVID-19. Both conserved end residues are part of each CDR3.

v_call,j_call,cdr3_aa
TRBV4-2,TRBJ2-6,CASSPNTIGWGANVLTF
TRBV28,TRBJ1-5,CASSLVLGTPHQPQHF
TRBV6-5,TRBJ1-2,CASSIHQMDYGYTF
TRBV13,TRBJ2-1,CASSARGGGGRTDNEQFF
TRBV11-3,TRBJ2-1,CASSFSGRPLYNEQFF
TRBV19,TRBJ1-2,CASAFAGRANYGYTF
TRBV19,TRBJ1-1,CASSADRANTEAFF
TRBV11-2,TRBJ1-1,CASLPLNTEAFF
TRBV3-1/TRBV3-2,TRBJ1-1,CASRKDRRNTEAFF
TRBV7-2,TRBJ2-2,CASSLVSGSGTGELFF
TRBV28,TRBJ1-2,CASSELGGSQANYGYTF
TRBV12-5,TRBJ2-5,CASARTELETQYF
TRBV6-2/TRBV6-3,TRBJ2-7,CASSYAGTYEQYF
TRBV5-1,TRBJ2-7,CASQPGLAGTEQYF
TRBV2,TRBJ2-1,CASRILAGEGNEQFF
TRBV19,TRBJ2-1,CASSIMGGPGGEQFF
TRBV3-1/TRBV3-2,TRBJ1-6,CASSHGQRNSPLHF
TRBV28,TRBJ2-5,CASSLGQGETQYF
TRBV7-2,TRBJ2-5,CASSQRTVLETQYF
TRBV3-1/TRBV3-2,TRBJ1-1,CASSQTGEAFF
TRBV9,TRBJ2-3,CASSASGRGDTQYF
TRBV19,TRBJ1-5,CASNSRGLGNQPQHF
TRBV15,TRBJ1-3,CATSRAGSSGNTIYF
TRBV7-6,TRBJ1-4,CASSLGTGGMTTNEKLFF
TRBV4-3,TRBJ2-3,CASSQDASGAITDTQYF
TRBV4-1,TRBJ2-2,CASSQDWDSYTGELFF
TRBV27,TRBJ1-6,CASSGKRDFTRPLHF
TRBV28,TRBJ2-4,CASRNSGGPQNIQYF
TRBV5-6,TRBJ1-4,CASSLVGEGGEKLFF
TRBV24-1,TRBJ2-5,CATSDKGQPQETQYF
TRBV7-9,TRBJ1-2,CASSSESPGWGGYTF
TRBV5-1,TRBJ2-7,CASSLPRDRGRGEQYF
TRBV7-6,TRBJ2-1,CASSLVGFEQFF
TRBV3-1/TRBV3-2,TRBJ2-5,CASSQHGKARETQYF
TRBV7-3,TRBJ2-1,CASSLSGRNEQFF
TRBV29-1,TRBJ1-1,CSVDWLEGTEAFF
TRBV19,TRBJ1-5,CASTQGGNQPQHF
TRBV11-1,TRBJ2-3,CASSSTEYTDTQYF
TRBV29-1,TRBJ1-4,CSGGTAEKLFF
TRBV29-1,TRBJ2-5,CSVGGRQETQYF
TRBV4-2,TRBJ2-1,CASSQLREGNEQFF
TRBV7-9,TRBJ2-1,CASSFPRVAGGNEQFF
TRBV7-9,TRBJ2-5,CASSQWQGETQYF
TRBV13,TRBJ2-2,CASSLNRGSNTGELFF
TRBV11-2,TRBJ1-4,CASSLPRGGQSEWNEKLFF
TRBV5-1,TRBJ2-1,CASSLATLYNEQFF
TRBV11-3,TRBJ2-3,CASSLVGGGSGTDTQYF
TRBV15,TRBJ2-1,CATSREGGEGYNEQFF
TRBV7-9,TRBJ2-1,CASRLGSSYNEQFF
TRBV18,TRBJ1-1,CASSQGQGVTEAFF
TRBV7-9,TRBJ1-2,CASSLPLSLVNYGYTF
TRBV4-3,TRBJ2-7,CASSHDAGGRGEQYF
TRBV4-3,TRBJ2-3,CASSPGTGDADTQYF